A selection of T cell receptor beta chains follows, all from one sample in a study of identical twins. TCRdb called the 5' RACE reads again in MiXCR, with one record for every CDR3 protein. The sample comprises 450,000 or so distinct CDR3 sequences, 14% of which are singletons, and approximately 0.52% rests with the top ten. The same sample was also used in a study of yellow fever vaccine responses in identical twins.

The source material was CD4+ T cells sorted from blood. The receptors derive from a young woman in good health. The CDR3 runs from the conserved cysteine through the conserved F or W. D genes are given only for firm matches. Where a row states a size, it is once, few, many or the class of an expanded clone; other rows omit it.

d_gene,j_gene,v_gene,abundance,CDR3nt,CDR3aa
TRBD1,TRBJ2-5,TRBV5-1,NA,TGCGCCAGCAGCTTTGGGACAGGGCAGAAGACCCAGTACTTC,CASSFGTGQKTQYF
TRBD2,TRBJ2-5,TRBV6-5,NA,TGTGCCAGCAGTTACCCGACTAGCGGGGGGGATCAAGAGACCCAGTACTTC,CASSYPTSGGDQETQYF
NA,TRBJ2-1,TRBV24-1,few,TGTGCCACCAGTGATTTGAGTAAGGGGGGTGAGCAGTTCTTC,CATSDLSKGGEQFF
NA,TRBJ2-7,TRBV29-1,NA,TGCAGCGTTGTGGGGGAAACAGGGCGATCAGGCGACGAGCAGTACTTC,CSVVGETGRSGDEQYF
TRBD2,TRBJ2-1,TRBV7-9,few,TGTGCCAGCAGCTTAAGACTAGCGGCTGACAATGAGCAGTTCTTC,CASSLRLAADNEQFF
NA,TRBJ2-3,TRBV6-5,few,TGTGCCAGCAGTTTGGGACGTCTTATCACAGATACGCAGTATTTT,CASSLGRLITDTQYF
NA,TRBJ2-4,TRBV9,NA,TGTGCCAGCAGCGAGAGACAGGGACTAGCCAAAAACATTCAGTACTTC,CASSERQGLAKNIQYF
TRBD1,TRBJ2-7,TRBV2,few,TGTGCCAGCAGTGGAAGGACAGGCTCCTACGAGCAGTACTTC,CASSGRTGSYEQYF
NA,TRBJ1-1,TRBV3-1,few,TGTGCCAGCAGCCAGGGGGCAATTCACACTGAAGCTTTCTTT,CASSQGAIHTEAFF
TRBD2,TRBJ2-7,TRBV6-5,few,TGTGCCAGCAGTTGGAGGACTAGCGGGAGGAACGAGCAGTACTTC,CASSWRTSGRNEQYF
NA,TRBJ2-3,TRBV12-3/TRBV12-4,many,TGTGCCAGCAGTTTAGGGGTTCGTGGCACAGATACGCAGTATTTT,CASSLGVRGTDTQYF
TRBD1,TRBJ2-5,TRBV10-3,few,TGTGCCATCAGGGGGACAGCCCAAGAGACCCAGTACTTC,CAIRGTAQETQYF
TRBD2,TRBJ2-4,TRBV3-1,NA,TGTGCCAGCAGTGTAGCGGGAGGCAGAAACATTCAGTACTTC,CASSVAGGRNIQYF
NA,TRBJ1-5,TRBV2,few,TGTGCCAGCACCCGAACCGTAATTAGCAATCAGCCCCAGCATTTT,CASTRTVISNQPQHF
TRBD2,TRBJ2-7,TRBV6-1,NA,TGTGCCAGCGGGGGGACTAGCGGGGGTTATTACGAGCAGTACTTC,CASGGTSGGYYEQYF
NA,TRBJ1-3,TRBV19,NA,TGTGCCAGTAGCCGGAAGATCTCTGGAAACACCATATATTTT,CASSRKISGNTIYF
TRBD1,TRBJ2-7,TRBV20-1,few,TGCAGTGCTAGACGAAGGACAGGGTTCGACGAGCAGTACTTC,CSARRRTGFDEQYF
TRBD2,TRBJ2-3,TRBV12-3/TRBV12-4,NA,TGTGCCATCTGTTTAGGATTCGAGCGGGGGAAGCATTTCACAGATACGCAGTATTTT,CAICLGFERGKHFTDTQYF
NA,TRBJ1-4,TRBV12-3/TRBV12-4,NA,TGTGCCAGCAGTTGGGGGGACGGGCGGGAACTGTTTTTT,CASSWGDGRELFF
NA,TRBJ1-2,TRBV5-1,NA,TGCGCCAGCAGCACCAGGGTTGGCTATGGCTACACCTTC,CASSTRVGYGYTF
TRBD2,TRBJ2-1,TRBV20-1,NA,TGCAGTGCTAGAGTTGGTAGCGGGAGGGTAAACTACAATGAGCAGTTCTTC,CSARVGSGRVNYNEQFF
NA,TRBJ2-1,TRBV28,few,TGTGCCAGCAGTTTCCCGGCGGGTATGAAAAACAATGAGCAGTTCTTC,CASSFPAGMKNNEQFF
NA,TRBJ1-1,TRBV27,NA,TGTGCCAGCAGTCTGGGGCGGGGGTATGACACTGAAGCTTTCTTT,CASSLGRGYDTEAFF